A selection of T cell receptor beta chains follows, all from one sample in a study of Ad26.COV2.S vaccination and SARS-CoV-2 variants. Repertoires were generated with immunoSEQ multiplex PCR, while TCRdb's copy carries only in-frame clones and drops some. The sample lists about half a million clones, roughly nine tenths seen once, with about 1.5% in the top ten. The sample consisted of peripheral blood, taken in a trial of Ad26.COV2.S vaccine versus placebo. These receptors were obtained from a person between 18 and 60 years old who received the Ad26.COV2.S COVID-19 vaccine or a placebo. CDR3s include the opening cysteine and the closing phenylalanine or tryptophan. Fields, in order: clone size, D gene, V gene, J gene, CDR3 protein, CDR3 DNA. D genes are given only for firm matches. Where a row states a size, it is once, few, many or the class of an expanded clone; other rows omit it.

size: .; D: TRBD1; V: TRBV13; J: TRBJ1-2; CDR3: CASSPRGQVTYGYTF; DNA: TGTGCCAGCAGCCCGAGGGGGCAAGTAACCTATGGCTACACCTTC
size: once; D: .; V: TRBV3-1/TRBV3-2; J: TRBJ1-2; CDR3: CASSQVLTNYGYTF; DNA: TGTGCCAGCAGCCAGGTGTTAACGAACTATGGCTACACCTTC
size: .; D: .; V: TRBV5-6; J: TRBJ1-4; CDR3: CASSATTWVNEKLFF; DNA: TGTGCCAGCAGCGCCACGACCTGGGTTAATGAAAAACTGTTTTTT
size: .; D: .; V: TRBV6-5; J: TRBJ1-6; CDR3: CASSYRARGAPLHF; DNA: TGTGCCAGCAGTTACCGCGCGAGGGGAGCACCCCTCCACTTT
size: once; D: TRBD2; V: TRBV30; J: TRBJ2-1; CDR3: CAWTPGLAGGNEQFF; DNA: TGTGCCTGGACCCCCGGACTAGCGGGAGGTAATGAGCAGTTCTTC
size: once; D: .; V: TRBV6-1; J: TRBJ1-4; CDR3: CASSVPPGNTNEKLFF; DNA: TGTGCCAGCAGTGTGCCCCCGGGGAATACTAATGAAAAACTGTTTTTT
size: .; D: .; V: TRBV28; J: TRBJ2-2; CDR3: CAVGGHTGELFF; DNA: TGTGCCGTCGGGGGGCACACCGGGGAGCTGTTTTTT
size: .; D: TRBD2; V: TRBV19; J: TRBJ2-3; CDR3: CASSTSHTSGRVRDTQYF; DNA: TGTGCCAGTAGTACCTCCCACACTAGCGGGAGGGTTAGAGATACGCAGTATTTT
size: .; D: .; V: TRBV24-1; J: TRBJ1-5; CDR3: CATSDGGLNQPQHF; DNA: TGTGCCACCAGTGATGGGGGGCTAAATCAGCCCCAGCATTTT
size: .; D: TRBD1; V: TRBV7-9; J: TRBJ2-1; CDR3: CASSLNRGRGEQFF; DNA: TGTGCCAGCAGCTTAAACAGGGGGAGAGGTGAGCAGTTCTTC
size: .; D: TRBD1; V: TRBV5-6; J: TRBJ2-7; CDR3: CASRPGTDLYEQYF; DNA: TGTGCCAGCAGGCCCGGGACAGATCTCTACGAGCAGTACTTC
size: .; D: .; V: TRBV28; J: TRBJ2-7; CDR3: CASSQGTGLSYEQYF; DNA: TGTGCCAGCAGTCAAGGGACGGGGCTCTCCTACGAGCAGTACTTC
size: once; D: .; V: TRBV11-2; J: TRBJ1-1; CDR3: CASSLAGNTEAFF; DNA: TGTGCCAGCAGCTTAGCCGGGAACACTGAAGCTTTCTTT
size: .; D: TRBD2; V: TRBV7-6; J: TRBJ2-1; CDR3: CASSPSKTSGGWNEQFF; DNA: TGTGCCAGCAGCCCATCCAAAACTAGCGGGGGATGGAATGAGCAGTTCTTC
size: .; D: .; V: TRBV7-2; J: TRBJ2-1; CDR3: CASSLNLGYPEQFF; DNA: TGTGCCAGCAGCTTAAATTTGGGATATCCTGAGCAGTTCTTC
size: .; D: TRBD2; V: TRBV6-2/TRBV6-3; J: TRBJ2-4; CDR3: CASSYSRLAGGRDIQYF; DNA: TGTGCCAGCAGTTACTCGAGACTAGCGGGAGGGCGGGACATTCAGTACTTC
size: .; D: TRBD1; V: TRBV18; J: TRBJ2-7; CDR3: CASSPQGTGAYEQYF; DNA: TGTGCCAGCTCACCTCAGGGGACAGGAGCCTACGAGCAGTACTTC
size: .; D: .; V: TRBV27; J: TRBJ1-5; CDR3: CASSFNGVGNQPQHF; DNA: TGTGCCAGCAGTTTTAATGGGGTGGGCAATCAGCCCCAGCATTTT
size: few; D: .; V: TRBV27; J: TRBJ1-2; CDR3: CASSSGGAGSYGYTF; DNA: TGTGCCAGCAGTTCCGGTGGGGCAGGGTCTTATGGCTACACCTTC